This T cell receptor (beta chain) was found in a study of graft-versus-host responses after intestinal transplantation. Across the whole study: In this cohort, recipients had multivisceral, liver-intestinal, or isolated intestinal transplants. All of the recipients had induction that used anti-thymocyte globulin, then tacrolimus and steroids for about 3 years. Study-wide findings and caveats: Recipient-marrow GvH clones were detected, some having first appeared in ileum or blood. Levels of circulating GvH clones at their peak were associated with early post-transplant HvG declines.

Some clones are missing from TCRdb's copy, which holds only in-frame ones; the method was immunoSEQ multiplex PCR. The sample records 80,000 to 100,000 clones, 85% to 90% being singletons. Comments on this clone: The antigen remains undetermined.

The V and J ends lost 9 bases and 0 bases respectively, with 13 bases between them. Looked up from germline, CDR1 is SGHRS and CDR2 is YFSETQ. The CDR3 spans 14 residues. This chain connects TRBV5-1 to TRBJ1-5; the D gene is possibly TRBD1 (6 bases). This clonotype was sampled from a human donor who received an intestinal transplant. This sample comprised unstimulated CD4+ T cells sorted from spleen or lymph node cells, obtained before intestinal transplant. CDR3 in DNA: TGCGCCATCACGGACAGTTATAGCAATCAGCCCCAGCATTTT. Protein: CAITDSYSNQPQHF.